Listed here are 3 T cell receptor beta chains from one sample, sequenced in a study of cytomegalovirus exposure and HLA in healthy donors. Use of 60 Vbeta and 13 Jbeta primers characterized the PCR. Measured with immunoSEQ multiplex PCR; TCRdb has only the in-frame clones, and not every one. The table has 180,000 or so clones, 76% seen once. Sequencing was carried out using PBMCs. The receptor set was obtained from a female donor in good health and CMV-seronegative.

This clone was observed a handful of times. V and J are TRBV6-5 and TRBJ2-2; D unclear. This CDR3 is 14 amino acids long. Germline V CDR1 and CDR2: MNHEY, SVGAGI. V was trimmed by 6 bases and J by 6 bases, leaving 14 bases between them. This CDR3 reads CASSPRDDPGELFF. CDR3 coding DNA: TGTGCCAGCAGCCCCCGAGATGATCCCGGGGAGCTGTTTTTT.

The V call is TRBV9, the J call TRBJ1-1; 7 bases line up with TRBD1. This CDR3 contains 15 residues. The V and J ends lost 2 bases and 1 base, in that order; junction bases with no gene match: 5. Germline V gene lookup returns CDR1 SGDLS and CDR2 YYNGEE. The CDR3, as DNA: TGTGCCAGCAGCGTCTCGGGACAGAAGAACACTGAAGCTTTCTTT. Translation: CASSVSGQKNTEAFF.

The chain carries TRBV4-3 and TRBJ2-3; D might be TRBD2 (6 bases). Per the germline V gene, CDR1 is LGHNA and CDR2 is YSLEER. The CDR3 is made up of 14 amino acids. Trimming shortened V by 1 base and J by 8 bases, and 13 bases separated the two germline ends. The DNA for the CDR3 is TGCGCCAGCAGCCAAGGGGACTTAAGGGTTACGCAGTATTTT. This gives the protein CASSQGDLRVTQYF.